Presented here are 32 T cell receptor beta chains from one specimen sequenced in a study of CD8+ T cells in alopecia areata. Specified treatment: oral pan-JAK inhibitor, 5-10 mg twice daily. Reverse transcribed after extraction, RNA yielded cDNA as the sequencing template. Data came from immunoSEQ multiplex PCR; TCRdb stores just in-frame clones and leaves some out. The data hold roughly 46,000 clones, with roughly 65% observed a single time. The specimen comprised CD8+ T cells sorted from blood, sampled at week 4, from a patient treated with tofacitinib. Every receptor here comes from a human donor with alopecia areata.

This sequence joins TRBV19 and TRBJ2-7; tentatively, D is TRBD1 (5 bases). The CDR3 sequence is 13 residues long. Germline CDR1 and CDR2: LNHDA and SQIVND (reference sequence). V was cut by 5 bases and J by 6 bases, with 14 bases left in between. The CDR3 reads CASSPQGDGEQYF. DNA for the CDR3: TGTGCCAGTAGTCCCCAGGGTGATGGCGAGCAGTACTTC.

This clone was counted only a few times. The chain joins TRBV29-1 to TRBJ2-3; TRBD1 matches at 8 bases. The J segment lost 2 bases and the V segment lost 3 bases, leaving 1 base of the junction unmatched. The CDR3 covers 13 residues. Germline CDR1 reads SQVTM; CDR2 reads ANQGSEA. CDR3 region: CSVETGVTDTQYF. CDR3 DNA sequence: TGCAGCGTTGAGACAGGGGTCACAGATACGCAGTATTTT.

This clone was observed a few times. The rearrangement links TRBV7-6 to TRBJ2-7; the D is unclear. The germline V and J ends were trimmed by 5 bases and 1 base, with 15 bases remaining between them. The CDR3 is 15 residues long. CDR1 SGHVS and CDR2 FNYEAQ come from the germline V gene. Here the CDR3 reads CASSRLNGPSYEQYF. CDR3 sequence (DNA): TGTGCCAGCAGCCGTTTGAACGGTCCATCCTACGAGCAGTACTTC. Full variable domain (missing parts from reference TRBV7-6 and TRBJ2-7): GAGVSQSPRYKVTKRGQDVALRCDPISGHVSLYWYRQALGQGPEFLTYFNYEAQQDKSGLPNDRFSAERPEGSISTLTIQRTEQRDSAMYRCASSRLNGPSYEQYFGPGTRLTVT.

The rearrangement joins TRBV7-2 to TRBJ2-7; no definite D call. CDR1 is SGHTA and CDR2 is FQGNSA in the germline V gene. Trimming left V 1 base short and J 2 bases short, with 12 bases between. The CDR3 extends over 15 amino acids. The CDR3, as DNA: TGTGCCAGCAGCTTAGAGGGAACAGAAGCCTACGAGCAGTACTTC. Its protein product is CASSLEGTEAYEQYF.

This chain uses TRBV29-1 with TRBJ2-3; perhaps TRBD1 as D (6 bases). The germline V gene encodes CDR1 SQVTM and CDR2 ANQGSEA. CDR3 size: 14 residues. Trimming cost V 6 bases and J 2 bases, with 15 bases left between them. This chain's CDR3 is CSVMIAGATDTQYF. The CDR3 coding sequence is TGCAGCGTGATGATAGCAGGGGCCACAGATACGCAGTATTTT.

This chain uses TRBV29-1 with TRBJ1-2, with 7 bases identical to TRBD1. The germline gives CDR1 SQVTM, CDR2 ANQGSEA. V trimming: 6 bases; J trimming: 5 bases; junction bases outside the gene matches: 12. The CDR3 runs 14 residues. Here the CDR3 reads CSVGGTARGYGYTF. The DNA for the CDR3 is TGCAGCGTCGGAGGGACAGCGAGAGGGTATGGCTACACCTTC.

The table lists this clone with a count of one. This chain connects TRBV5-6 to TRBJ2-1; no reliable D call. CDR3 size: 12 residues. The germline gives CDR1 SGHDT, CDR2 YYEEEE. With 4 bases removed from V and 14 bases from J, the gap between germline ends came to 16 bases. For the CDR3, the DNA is TGTGCCAGCAGCGTCGGACCGAGAACCGAGTTCTTC. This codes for CASSVGPRTEFF.

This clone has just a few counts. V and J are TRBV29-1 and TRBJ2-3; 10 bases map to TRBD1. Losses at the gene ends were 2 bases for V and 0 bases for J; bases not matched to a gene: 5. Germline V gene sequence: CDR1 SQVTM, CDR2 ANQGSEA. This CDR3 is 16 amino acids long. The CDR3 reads CSVEPRQGASTDTQYF. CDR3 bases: TGCAGCGTTGAACCGAGACAGGGGGCAAGCACAGATACGCAGTATTTT.

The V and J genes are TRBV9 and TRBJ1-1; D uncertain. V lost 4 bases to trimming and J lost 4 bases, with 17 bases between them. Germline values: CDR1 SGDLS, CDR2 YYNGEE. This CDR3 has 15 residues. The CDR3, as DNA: TGTGCCAGCAGCCCCCGGTCGTCCGCGAGCACTGAAGCTTTCTTT. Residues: CASSPRSSASTEAFF.

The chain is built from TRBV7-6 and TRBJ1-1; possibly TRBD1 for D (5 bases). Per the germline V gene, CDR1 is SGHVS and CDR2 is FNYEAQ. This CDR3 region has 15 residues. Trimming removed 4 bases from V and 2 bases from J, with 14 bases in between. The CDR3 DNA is TGTGCCAGCAGCTCCCGACGACAGATTAACACTGAAGCTTTCTTT. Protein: CASSSRRQINTEAFF.

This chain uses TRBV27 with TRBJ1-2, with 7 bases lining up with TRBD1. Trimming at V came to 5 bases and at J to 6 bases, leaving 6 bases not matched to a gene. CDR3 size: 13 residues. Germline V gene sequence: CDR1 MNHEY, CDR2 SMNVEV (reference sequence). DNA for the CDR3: TGTGCCAGCAGTAGCGACAGGGCGGATGGCTACACCTTC. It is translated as CASSSDRADGYTF.

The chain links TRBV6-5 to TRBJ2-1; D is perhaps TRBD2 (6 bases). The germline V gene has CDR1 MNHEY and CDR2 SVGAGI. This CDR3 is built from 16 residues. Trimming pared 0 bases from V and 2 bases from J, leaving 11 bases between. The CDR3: CASSYSVGEAYNEQFF. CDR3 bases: TGTGCCAGCAGTTACTCGGTAGGGGAGGCCTACAATGAGCAGTTCTTC.

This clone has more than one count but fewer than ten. CDR3 DNA: TGTGCTAGTGGCCTCGGTAGAGAGCAGTTCTTC. Translating gives CASGLGREQFF. The chain carries TRBV12-5 and TRBJ2-1; D gene ambiguous. Germline CDR1 LGHNT, CDR2 FRNRAP. Trimming cost V 6 bases and J 10 bases, with 10 bases left between them. The length of the CDR3 is 11 residues.

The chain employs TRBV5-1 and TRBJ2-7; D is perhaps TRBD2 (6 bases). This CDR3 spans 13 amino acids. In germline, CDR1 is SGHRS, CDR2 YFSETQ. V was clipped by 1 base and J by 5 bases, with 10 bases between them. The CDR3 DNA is TGCGCCAGCAGCTTGACAGGAGGGGACGAGCAGTACTTC. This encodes CASSLTGGDEQYF.

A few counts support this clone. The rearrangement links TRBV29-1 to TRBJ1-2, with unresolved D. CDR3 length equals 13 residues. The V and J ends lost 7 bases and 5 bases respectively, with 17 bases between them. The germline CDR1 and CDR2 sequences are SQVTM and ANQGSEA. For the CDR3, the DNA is TGCAGCGCGGCTCGTCCAAGCGGTTATGGCTACACCTTC. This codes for CSAARPSGYGYTF.

The CDR3 DNA reads as TGCAGCGTTGACCTGCCCAACTATGGCTACACCTTC. Amino acids: CSVDLPNYGYTF. The chain combines TRBV29-1 with TRBJ1-2; D gene uncertain. This CDR3 contains 12 residues. Germline CDR1 reads SQVTM; CDR2 reads ANQGSEA. The V and J ends lost 3 bases and 2 bases respectively, with 7 bases between them.

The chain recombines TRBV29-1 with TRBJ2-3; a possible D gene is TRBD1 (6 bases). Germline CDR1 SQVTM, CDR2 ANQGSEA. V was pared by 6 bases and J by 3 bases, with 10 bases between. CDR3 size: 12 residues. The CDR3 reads CSVLTGTDTQYF. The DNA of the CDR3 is TGCAGCGTCCTAACAGGGACAGATACGCAGTATTTT.

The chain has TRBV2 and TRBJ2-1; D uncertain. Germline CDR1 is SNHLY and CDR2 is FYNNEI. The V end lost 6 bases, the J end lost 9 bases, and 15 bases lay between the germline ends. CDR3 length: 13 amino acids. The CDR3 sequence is CASSPPQRVEQFF. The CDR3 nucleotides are TGTGCCAGCAGCCCCCCCCAACGGGTTGAGCAGTTCTTC.

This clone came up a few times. Here the CDR3 DNA reads TGTGCCAGCAGCGTAGGAGACAATGAGCAGTTCTTC. Protein product: CASSVGDNEQFF. The chain uses TRBV9 and TRBJ2-1; D gene uncertain. Per germline, CDR1 SGDLS and CDR2 YYNGEE. Deletions cut 0 bases from V and 5 bases from J, with 3 bases between. This CDR3 spans 12 amino acids.

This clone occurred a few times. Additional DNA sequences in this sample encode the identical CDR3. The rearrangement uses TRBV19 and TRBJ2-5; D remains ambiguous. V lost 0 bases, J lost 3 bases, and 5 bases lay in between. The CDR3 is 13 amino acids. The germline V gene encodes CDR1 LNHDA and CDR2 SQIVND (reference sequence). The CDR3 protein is CASSIDGEETQYF. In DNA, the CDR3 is TGTGCCAGTAGTATAGATGGGGAAGAGACCCAGTACTTC.

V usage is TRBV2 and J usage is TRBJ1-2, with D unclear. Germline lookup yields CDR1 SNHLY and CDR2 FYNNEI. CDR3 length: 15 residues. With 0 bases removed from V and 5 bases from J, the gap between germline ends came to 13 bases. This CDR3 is CASSEALRAAYGYTF. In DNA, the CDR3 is TGTGCCAGCAGTGAAGCGCTTAGGGCCGCTTATGGCTACACCTTC. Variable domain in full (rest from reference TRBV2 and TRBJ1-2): EPEVTQTPSHQVTQMGQEVILRCVPISNHLYFYWYRQILGQKVEFLVSFYNNEISEKSEIFDDQFSVERPDGSNFTLKIRSTKLEDSAMYFCASSEALRAAYGYTFGSGTRLTVV.

As DNA, the CDR3 is TGTGCCAGCAGCCCACAGGGGTCATCCTACGAGCAGTACTTC. Translation gives CASSPQGSSYEQYF. The gene calls are TRBV27 and TRBJ2-7; 7 bases agree with TRBD1. V was pared by 6 bases and J by 1 base, with 6 bases of the junction left unmatched. In germline, CDR1 is MNHEY, CDR2 SMNVEV (reference sequence). The CDR3 contains 14 residues.

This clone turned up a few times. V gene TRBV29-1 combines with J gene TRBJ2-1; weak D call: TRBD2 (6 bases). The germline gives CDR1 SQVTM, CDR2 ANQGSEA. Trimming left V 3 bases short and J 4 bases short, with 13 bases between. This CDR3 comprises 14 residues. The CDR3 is CSVESGRGYNEQFF. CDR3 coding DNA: TGCAGCGTTGAGTCGGGTCGGGGGTACAATGAGCAGTTCTTC.

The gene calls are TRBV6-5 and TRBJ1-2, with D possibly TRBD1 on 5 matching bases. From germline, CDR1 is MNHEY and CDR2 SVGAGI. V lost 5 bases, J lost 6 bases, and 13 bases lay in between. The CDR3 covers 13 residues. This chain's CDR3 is CASSEQGVDGYTF. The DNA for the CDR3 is TGTGCCAGCAGTGAGCAGGGAGTTGATGGCTACACCTTC.

The CDR3 loop reads CASSPGTSGFTDTQYF. Here the CDR3 DNA reads TGTGCCAGCAGCCCCGGGACTAGCGGATTCACAGATACGCAGTATTTT. The rearrangement links TRBV7-3 to TRBJ2-3; 11 bases align to TRBD2. This CDR3 comprises 16 residues. Unmatched junction bases numbered 6, after V lost 5 bases and J lost 2 bases. The germline V gene encodes CDR1 SGHTA and CDR2 FQGTGA.

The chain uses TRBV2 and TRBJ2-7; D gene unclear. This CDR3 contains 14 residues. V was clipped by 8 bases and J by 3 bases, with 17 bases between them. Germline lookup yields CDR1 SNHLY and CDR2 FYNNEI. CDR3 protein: CASQLVDTIYEQYF. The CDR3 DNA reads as TGTGCCAGCCAGCTCGTTGACACTATCTACGAGCAGTACTTC.

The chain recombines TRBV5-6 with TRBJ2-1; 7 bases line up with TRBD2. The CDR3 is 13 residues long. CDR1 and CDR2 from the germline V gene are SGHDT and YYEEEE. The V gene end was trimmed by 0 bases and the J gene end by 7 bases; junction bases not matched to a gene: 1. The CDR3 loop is CASSLGLANEQFF. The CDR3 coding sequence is TGTGCCAGCAGCTTGGGACTAGCTAATGAGCAGTTCTTC.

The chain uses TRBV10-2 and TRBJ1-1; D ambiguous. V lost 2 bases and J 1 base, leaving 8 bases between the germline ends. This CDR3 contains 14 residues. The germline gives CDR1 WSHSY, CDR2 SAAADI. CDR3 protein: CASSEEAGNTEAFF. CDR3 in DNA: TGCGCCAGCAGTGAGGAGGCTGGGAACACTGAAGCTTTCTTT.

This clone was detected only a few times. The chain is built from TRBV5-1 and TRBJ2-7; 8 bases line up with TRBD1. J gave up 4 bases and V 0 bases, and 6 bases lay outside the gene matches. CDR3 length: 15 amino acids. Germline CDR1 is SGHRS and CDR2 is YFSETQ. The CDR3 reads CASSLEPDREYEQYF. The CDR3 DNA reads TGCGCCAGCAGCTTGGAACCGGACAGGGAATACGAGCAGTACTTC.

The CDR3 DNA sequence: TGTGCCAGCAGCCCAGTCGGCTACCAAGAGACCCAGTACTTC. Translating it yields CASSPVGYQETQYF. The V and J genes are TRBV7-2 and TRBJ2-5; D is unclear. Trimming removed 5 bases from V and 0 bases from J, with 10 bases in between. The CDR3 is 14 residues long. Germline V gene sequence: CDR1 SGHTA, CDR2 FQGNSA. The full variable domain, in which reference TRBV7-2 and TRBJ2-5 provide the parts outside the CDR3, is GAGVSQSPSNKVTEKGKDVELRCDPISGHTALYWYRQSLGQGLEFLIYFQGNSAPDKSGLPSDRFSAERTGGSVSTLTIQRTQQEDSAVYLCASSPVGYQETQYFGPGTRLLVL.

CDR3 DNA sequence: TGTGCCAGCAGCTCGTGGATGTCCTACAATGAGCAGTTCTTC. Protein sequence: CASSSWMSYNEQFF. V usage is TRBV7-8 and J usage is TRBJ2-1, with D unclear. In germline, CDR1 is SGHVS, CDR2 FQNEAQ. The length of the CDR3 is 14 residues. V lost 4 bases to trimming and J lost 1 base, with 8 bases between them.

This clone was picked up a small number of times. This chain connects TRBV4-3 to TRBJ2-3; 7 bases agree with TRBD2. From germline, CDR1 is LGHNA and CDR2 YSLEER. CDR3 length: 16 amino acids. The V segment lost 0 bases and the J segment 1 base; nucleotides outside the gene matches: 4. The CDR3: CASSQDPRGGTDTQYF. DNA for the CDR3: TGCGCCAGCAGCCAAGATCCACGGGGGGGCACAGATACGCAGTATTTT.